This T cell receptor (beta chain) was captured by sequencing in a study of early T cells in non-severe SARS-CoV-2 infection. In TCRdb, the 5' RACE reads were re-called with MiXCR into one record per CDR3 protein. The sample gives fewer than 95,000 distinct CDR3 sequences, roughly 17% of which show up once; 4.5% to 6% is in the top ten. Sequences were derived from whole blood, sampled at baseline. This TCR came from an adult who was a healthcare worker with PCR-confirmed SARS-CoV-2 infection or an uninfected control (not recorded which).

For the CDR3, the DNA is TGCAGTGCTATGTCGGGGAACCTGGGCACTGAAGCTTTCTTT. Protein sequence: CSAMSGNLGTEAFF. This chain links TRBV20-1 with TRBJ1-1; D gene ambiguous. Germline CDR1 is DFQATT and CDR2 is SNEGSKA (reference sequence). The CDR3 is 14 amino acids. Trimming stripped 4 bases from V and 4 bases from J, with 16 bases between.